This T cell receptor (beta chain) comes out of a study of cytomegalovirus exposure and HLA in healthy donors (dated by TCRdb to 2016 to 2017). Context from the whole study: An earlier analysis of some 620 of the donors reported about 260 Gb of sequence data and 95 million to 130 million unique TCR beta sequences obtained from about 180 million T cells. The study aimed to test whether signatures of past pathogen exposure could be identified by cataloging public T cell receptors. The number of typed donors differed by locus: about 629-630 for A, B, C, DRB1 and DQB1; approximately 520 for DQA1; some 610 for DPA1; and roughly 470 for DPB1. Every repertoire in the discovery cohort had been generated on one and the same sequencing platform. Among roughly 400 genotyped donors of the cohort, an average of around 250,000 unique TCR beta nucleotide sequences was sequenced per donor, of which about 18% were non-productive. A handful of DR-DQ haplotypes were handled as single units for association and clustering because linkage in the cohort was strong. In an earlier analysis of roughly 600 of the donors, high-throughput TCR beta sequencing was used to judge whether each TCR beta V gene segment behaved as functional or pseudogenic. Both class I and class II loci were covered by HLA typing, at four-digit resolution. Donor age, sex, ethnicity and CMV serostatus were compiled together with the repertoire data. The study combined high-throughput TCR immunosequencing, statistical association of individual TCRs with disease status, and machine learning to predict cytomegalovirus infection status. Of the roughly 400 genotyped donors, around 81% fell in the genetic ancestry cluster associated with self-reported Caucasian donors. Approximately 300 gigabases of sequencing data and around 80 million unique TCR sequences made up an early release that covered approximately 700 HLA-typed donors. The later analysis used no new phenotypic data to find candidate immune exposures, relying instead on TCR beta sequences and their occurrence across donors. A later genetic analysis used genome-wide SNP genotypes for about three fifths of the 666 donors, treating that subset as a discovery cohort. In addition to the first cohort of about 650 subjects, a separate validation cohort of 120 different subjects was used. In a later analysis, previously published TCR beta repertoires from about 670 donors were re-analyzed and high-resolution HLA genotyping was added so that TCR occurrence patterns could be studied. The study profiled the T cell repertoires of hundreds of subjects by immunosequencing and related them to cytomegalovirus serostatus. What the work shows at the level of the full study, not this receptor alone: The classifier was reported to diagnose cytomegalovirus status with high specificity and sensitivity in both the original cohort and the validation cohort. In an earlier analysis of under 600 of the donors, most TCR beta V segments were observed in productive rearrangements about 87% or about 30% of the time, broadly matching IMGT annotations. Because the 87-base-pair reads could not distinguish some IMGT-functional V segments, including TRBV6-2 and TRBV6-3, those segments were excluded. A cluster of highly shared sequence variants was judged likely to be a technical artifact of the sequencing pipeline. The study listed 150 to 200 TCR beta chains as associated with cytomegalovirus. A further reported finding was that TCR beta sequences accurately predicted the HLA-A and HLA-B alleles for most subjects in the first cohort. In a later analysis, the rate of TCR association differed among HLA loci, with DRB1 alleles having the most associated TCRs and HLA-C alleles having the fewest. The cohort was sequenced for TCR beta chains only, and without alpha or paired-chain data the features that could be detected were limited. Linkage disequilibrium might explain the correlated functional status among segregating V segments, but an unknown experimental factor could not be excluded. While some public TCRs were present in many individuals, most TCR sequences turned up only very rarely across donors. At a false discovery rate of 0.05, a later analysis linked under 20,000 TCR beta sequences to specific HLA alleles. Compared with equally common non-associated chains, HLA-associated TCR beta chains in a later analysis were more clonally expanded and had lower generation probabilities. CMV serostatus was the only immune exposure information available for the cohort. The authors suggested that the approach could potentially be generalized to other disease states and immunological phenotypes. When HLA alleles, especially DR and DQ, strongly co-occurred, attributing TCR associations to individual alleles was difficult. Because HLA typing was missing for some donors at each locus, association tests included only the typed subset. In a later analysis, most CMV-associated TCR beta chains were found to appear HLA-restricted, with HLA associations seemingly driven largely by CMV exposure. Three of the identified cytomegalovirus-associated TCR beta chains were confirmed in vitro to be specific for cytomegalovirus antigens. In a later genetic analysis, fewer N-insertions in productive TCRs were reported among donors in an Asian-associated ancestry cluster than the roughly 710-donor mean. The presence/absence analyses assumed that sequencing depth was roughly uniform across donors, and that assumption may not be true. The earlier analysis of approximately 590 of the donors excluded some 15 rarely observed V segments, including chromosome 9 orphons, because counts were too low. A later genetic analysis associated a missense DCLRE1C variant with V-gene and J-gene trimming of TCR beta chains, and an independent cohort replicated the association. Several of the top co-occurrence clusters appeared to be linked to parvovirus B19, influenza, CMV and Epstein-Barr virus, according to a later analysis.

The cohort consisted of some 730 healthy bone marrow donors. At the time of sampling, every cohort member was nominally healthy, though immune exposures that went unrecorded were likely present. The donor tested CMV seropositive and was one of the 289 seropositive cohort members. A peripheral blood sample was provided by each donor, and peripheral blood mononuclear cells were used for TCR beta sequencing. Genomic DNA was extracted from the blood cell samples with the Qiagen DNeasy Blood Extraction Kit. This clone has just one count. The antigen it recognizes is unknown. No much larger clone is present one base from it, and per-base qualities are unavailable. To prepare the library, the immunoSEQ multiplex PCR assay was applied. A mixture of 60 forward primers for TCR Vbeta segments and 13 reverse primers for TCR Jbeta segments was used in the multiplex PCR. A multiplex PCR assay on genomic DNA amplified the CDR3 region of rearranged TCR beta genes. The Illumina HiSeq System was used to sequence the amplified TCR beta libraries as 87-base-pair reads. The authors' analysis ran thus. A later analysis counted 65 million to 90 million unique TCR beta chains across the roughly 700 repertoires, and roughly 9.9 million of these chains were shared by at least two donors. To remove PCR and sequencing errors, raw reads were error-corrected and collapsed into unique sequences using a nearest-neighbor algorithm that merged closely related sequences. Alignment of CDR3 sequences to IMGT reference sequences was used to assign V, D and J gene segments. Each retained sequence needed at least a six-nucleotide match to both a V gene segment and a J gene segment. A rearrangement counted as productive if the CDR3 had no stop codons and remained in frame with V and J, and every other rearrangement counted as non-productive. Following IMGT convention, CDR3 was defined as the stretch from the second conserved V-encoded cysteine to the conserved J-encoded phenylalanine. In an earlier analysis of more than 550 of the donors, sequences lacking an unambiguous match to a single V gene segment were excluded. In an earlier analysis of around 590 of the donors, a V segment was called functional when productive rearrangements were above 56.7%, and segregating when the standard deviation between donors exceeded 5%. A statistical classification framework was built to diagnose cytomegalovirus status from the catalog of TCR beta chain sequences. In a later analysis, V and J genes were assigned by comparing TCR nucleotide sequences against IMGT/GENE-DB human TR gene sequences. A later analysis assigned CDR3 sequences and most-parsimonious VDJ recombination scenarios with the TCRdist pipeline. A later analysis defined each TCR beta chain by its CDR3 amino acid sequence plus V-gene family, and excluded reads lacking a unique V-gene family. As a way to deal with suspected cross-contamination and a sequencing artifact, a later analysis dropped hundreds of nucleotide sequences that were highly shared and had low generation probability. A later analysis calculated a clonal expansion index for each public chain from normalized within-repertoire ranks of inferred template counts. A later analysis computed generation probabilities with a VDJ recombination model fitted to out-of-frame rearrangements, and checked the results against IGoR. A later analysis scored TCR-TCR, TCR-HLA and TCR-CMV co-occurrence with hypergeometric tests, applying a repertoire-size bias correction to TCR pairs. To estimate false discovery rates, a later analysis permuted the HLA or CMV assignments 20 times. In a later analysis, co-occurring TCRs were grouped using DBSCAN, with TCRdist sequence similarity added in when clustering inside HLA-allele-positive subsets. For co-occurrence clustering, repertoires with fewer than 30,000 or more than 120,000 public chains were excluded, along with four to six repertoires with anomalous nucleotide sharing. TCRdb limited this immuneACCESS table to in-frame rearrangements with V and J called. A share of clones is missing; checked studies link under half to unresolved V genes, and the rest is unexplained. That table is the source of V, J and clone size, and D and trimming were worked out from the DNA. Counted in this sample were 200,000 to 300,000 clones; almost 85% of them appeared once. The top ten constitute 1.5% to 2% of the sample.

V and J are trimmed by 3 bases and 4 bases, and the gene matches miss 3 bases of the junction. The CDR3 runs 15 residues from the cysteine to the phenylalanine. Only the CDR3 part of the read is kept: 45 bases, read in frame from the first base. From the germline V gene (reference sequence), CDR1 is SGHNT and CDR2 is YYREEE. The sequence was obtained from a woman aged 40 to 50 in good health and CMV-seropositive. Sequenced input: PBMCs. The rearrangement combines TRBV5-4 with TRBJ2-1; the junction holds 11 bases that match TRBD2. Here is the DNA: TGTGCCAGCAGCTCCGGGACTAGCGGATACAATGAGCAGTTCTTC. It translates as CASSSGTSGYNEQFF.